The T cell receptor (beta chain) under discussion was sequenced for a study of blood T cell repertoires in COVID-19. Whole-study context: The origin of the acute and convalescent COVID-19 samples was the United States, Italy and Spain. Sources were T cells, B-cell-depleted T cells, or PBMCs; the material itself was cDNA or gDNA.

This clone was seen more than once but under ten times. Per the study methods: Scientists estimated how many nucleated cells there were by amplifying reference gene primers. Data came from immunoSEQ multiplex PCR; TCRdb stores just in-frame clones and leaves some out. That table supplies the V and J calls and clone size; D and trimming were determined from the DNA. The sample records 230,000 or so clones, around 80% being singletons. The clonotype originates from a human donor in a cohort sampled during active COVID-19. Specimen: peripheral blood.

CDR3 nucleotide sequence: TGTGCCAGCAGGACAGCTTCAGGGGGCTACACCTTC. This codes for CASRTASGGYTF. J is TRBJ1-2 and V is TRBV12-3 or TRBV12-4, with D maybe TRBD1 (5 bases). Trimming removed 6 bases at V and 8 bases at J, with 13 bases between. The CDR3 loop spans 12 amino acids.